Following are 25 T cell receptor beta chains from one sample sequenced in a study of T cells in Graves' hyperthyroidism and ophthalmopathy. Amplified TCR beta CDR3 regions came from RNA transcripts. Using the HTBI primer set, a first-round RT-PCR was run on the TCR CDR3. From the multiplex PCR reads, TCRdb called clonotypes with MiXCR, one entry per CDR3 protein. This table has 45,000 to 55,000 distinct CDR3 sequences, roughly 51% appearing once. The sample was peripheral blood or thyroid tissue (not recorded which). The source is a man between 18 and 35 years old with Graves' hyperthyroidism.

CDR3 sequence: CASSEDGIVEAFF. CDR3 coding DNA: TGCGCCAGCAGTGAGGACGGCATAGTTGAAGCTTTCTTT. This rearrangement joins TRBV10-2 to TRBJ1-1; no clear D. Germline V gene sequence: CDR1 WSHSY, CDR2 SAAADI. The CDR3 consists of 13 residues. V lost 2 bases, J lost 7 bases, and 11 bases lay in between.

This clonotype was seen at least ten times. The chain recombines TRBV10-3 with TRBJ2-7, with TRBD2 identical over 14 bases. This CDR3 is 17 amino acids long. Trimming took 5 bases from V and 0 from J; bases not matched to a gene: 6. Germline V CDR1 and CDR2: ENHRY, SYGVKD. For the CDR3, the DNA is TGTGCCATCAGTAGGGGACTAGCGGGAGCCATCTCCTACGAGCAGTACTTC. Residues: CAISRGLAGAISYEQYF.

With respect to this clonotype: The junction does not match germline at one end; this may be a read error. V is TRBV20-1 and J is TRBJ2-5, with a weak D call TRBD2 (6 bases). CDR3 size: 12 residues. The V gene's germline CDR1 is DFQATT and CDR2 SNEGSKA (reference sequence). CDR3 in amino acids: CSASVPGETRYF. The CDR3 bases are TGCAGTGCTAGTGTGCCGGGAGAGACCCGGTACTTC.

The V call is TRBV6-2 or TRBV6-3, the J call TRBJ1-1; no clear D gene. Germline V gene data show CDR1 as MNHEY and CDR2 as SVGEGT. The CDR3 runs 13 residues. With 8 bases removed from V and 1 base from J, the gap between germline ends came to 11 bases. CDR3 in amino acids: CASLQVRNTEAFF. The DNA for the CDR3 is TGTGCCAGCCTTCAGGTTCGGAACACTGAAGCTTTCTTT.

V is TRBV25-1 and J is TRBJ1-5, with a weak D call TRBD1 (6 bases). CDR3 length equals 14 residues. Looked up from germline, CDR1 is MGHDK and CDR2 is SYGVNS. V lost 4 bases and J lost 6, with 13 bases in between. The CDR3 is CASSANRVAQPQHF. CDR3 nucleotides: TGTGCCAGCAGTGCTAACAGGGTTGCTCAGCCCCAGCATTTT.

The sample holds many counts of this clonotype. The V and J genes are TRBV5-1 and TRBJ2-2; 8 bases are a match to TRBD1. Germline assignment: CDR1 SGHRS and CDR2 YFSETQ. The CDR3 is 14 amino acids. The junction had 5 bases not matched to a gene; V was cut back by 4 bases and J by 6 bases. This CDR3 is CASSVDRGSGELFF. CDR3 nucleotide sequence: TGCGCCAGCAGCGTCGACAGGGGTTCCGGGGAGCTGTTTTTT. Full variable domain (remainder filled in from reference TRBV5-1 and TRBJ2-2): KAGVTQTPRYLIKTRGQQVTLSCSPISGHRSVSWYQQTPGQGLQFLFEYFSETQRNKGNFPGRFSGRQFSNSRSEMNVSTLELGDSALYLCASSVDRGSGELFFGEGSRLTVL.

This clonotype was counted at least ten times. The rearrangement links TRBV6-6 to TRBJ2-7; the match to TRBD1 covers 7 bases. Per germline, CDR1 MNHNY and CDR2 SVGAGI (reference sequence). V dropped 3 bases and J dropped 2; count of bases not matched to a gene: 1. The CDR3 length is 13 residues. In nucleotides, the CDR3 is TGTGCCAGCAGTTATCAGGGGGCCTACGAGCAGTACTTC. Encoded protein: CASSYQGAYEQYF.

The chain has TRBV7-9 and TRBJ2-7, with 9 positions matching TRBD1. The CDR3 is 13 residues long. Germline V gene data show CDR1 as SEHNR and CDR2 as FQNEAQ (reference sequence). V was clipped by 6 bases and J by 5 bases; unmatched bases: 5. CDR3 sequence: CASSQTGGNEQYF. The CDR3 region has the DNA TGTGCCAGCAGTCAAACAGGGGGCAACGAGCAGTACTTC.

In the case of this clonotype: A read error may account for a junction end that differs from germline. The chain combines TRBV14 with TRBJ2-2; TRBD2 is a possible D gene (6 bases). Germline V gives CDR1 SGHDN, CDR2 FVKESK. CDR3 size: 16 residues. CDR3: CASSHQESRAIGGLFF. The CDR3 DNA follows: TGTGCCAGCAGCCACCAGGAATCCAGGGCGATCGGGGGGCTGTTTTTT.

This clonotype has just one count. The chain is built from TRBV7-2 and TRBJ2-5, with D uncertain. Germline lookup yields CDR1 SGHTA and CDR2 FQGNSA. The V and J ends lost 5 bases and 4 bases respectively, with 11 bases between them. CDR3 size: 13 residues. CDR3 protein: CASSTNLAETQYF. The CDR3, as DNA: TGTGCCAGCAGCACCAATCTTGCAGAGACCCAGTACTTC. Drawing the rest from reference TRBV7-2 and TRBJ2-5, the complete variable domain is GAGVSQSPSNKVTEKGKDVELRCDPISGHTALYWYRQSLGQGLEFLIYFQGNSAPDKSGLPSDRFSAERTGGSVSTLTIQRTQQEDSAVYLCASSTNLAETQYFGPGTRLLVL.

The sample holds many counts of this clonotype. The chain has TRBV19 and TRBJ1-5, with a weak D call TRBD1 (6 bases). V shed 5 bases and J shed 6 bases, with 17 bases lying between them. Per the germline V gene, CDR1 is LNHDA and CDR2 is SQIVND (reference sequence). The CDR3 sequence is 15 residues long. CDR3 sequence reads: CASSLWTAVLQPQHF. As DNA, the CDR3 is TGTGCCAGTAGTTTGTGGACAGCGGTACTTCAGCCCCAGCATTTT.

This clonotype has at least ten counts. The rearrangement uses TRBV5-5 and TRBJ2-7; D is uncertain. Germline V gene sequence: CDR1 SGHKS, CDR2 YYEKEE (reference sequence). CDR3 length: 15 residues. V was trimmed by 0 bases and J by 6 bases, leaving 16 bases between them. The CDR3 region is CASSLAAQALGEQYF. DNA of the CDR3: TGTGCCAGCAGCTTGGCGGCTCAGGCCTTAGGCGAGCAGTACTTC.

This clonotype has at least ten counts. This chain connects TRBV2 to TRBJ2-2; no reliable D call. The CDR3 consists of 14 residues. V was trimmed by 2 bases and J by 7 bases, leaving 11 bases between them. Looked up from germline, CDR1 is SNHLY and CDR2 is FYNNEI. CDR3 region: CASSELVRDGELFF. CDR3 nucleotides: TGTGCCAGCAGTGAATTGGTTAGGGACGGGGAGCTGTTTTTT.

Of note for this clonotype: As the CDR3 is not closed by the conserved phenylalanine or tryptophan, this likely results from a read error. The chain joins TRBV25-1 to TRBJ2-7, with D perhaps matching TRBD2 (6 bases). Germline V gene lookup returns CDR1 MGHDK and CDR2 SYGVNS. The CDR3 runs to 13 residues. Trimming removed 1 base from V and 4 bases from J, with 8 bases in between. The CDR3 nucleotides are TGTGCCAGCAGTGAATGGGAGGATTACGAGCAGTACCTC. Protein: CASSEWEDYEQYL.

V is TRBV2 and J is TRBJ1-2; 11 positions match TRBD1. From germline, CDR1 is SNHLY and CDR2 FYNNEI. The CDR3 has 14 amino acids. V trimming: 8 bases; J trimming: 2 bases; junction bases outside the gene matches: 4. The CDR3 is CASHRDRGNYGYTF. The CDR3 DNA is TGTGCCAGCCACCGGGACAGGGGGAACTATGGCTACACCTTC.

The chain joins TRBV29-1 to TRBJ1-6, with 9 bases identical to TRBD1. V dropped 6 bases and J dropped 9; count of bases not matched to a gene: 9. The CDR3 runs to 14 residues. CDR1 and CDR2 (germline): SQVTM, ANQGSEA. CDR3 region: CSVRPGTGISPLHF. For the CDR3, the DNA is TGCAGCGTGAGGCCCGGGACAGGGATTTCACCCCTCCACTTT.

This clonotype is categorized as medium-sized. The genes are TRBV20-1 and TRBJ2-7, with 9 bases identical to TRBD2. The germline CDR1 and CDR2 sequences are DFQATT and SNEGSKA (reference sequence). This CDR3 has 13 residues. V lost 3 bases, J lost 4 bases, and 4 bases stayed unmatched. The CDR3 DNA is TGCAGTGCTAGGCGAACTAGCGGGTACGAGCAGTACTTC. Protein sequence: CSARRTSGYEQYF.

The chain recombines TRBV7-9 with TRBJ1-5; the match to TRBD1 covers 12 bases. The CDR3 contains 18 residues. Per germline, CDR1 SEHNR and CDR2 FQNEAQ (reference sequence). J lost 0 bases, V lost 7 bases, and 10 bases had no gene match. DNA for the CDR3: TGTGCCAGCATTGTGGGGACAGGGGGCTTCAATAGCAATCAGCCCCAGCATTTT. Translating gives CASIVGTGGFNSNQPQHF.

This clonotype was found many times. The chain uses TRBV9 and TRBJ2-2; D is undetermined. CDR1 is SGDLS and CDR2 is YYNGEE in the germline V gene. The CDR3 contains 16 residues. Trimming took 3 bases from V and 5 from J, leaving 17 bases between them. CDR3 nucleotides: TGTGCCAGCAGCGCCAAGGTCGGAGTTCAAACCGGGGAGCTGTTTTTT. Encoded protein: CASSAKVGVQTGELFF.

This clonotype turned up a few times. The chain joins TRBV29-1 to TRBJ2-7, with 11 bases fitting TRBD2. This CDR3 has 15 residues. Germline lookup yields CDR1 SQVTM and CDR2 ANQGSEA. V lost 6 bases and J lost 2; bases outside the gene matches: 9. CDR3 loop: CSVRPGTSGPYEQYF. The CDR3 DNA follows: TGCAGCGTGAGGCCCGGGACTAGCGGACCCTACGAGCAGTACTTC.

This sequence joins TRBV20-1 and TRBJ2-7; D gene uncertain. V was pared by 3 bases and J by 2 bases, with 5 bases between. The CDR3 spans 11 residues. Germline V gene data show CDR1 as DFQATT and CDR2 as SNEGSKA (reference sequence). The CDR3 sequence is CSASQAYEQYF. The CDR3 coding sequence is TGCAGTGCTAGCCAAGCCTACGAGCAGTACTTC.

V is TRBV7-3 and J is TRBJ2-7, with 8 bases fitting TRBD1. Germline V gene sequence: CDR1 SGHTA, CDR2 FQGTGA. V shed 5 bases, J shed 9 bases, and the junction held 15 bases outside the gene matches. The CDR3 covers 15 residues. CDR3 coding DNA: TGTGCCAGCAGCCCTGGTGGGACAGGACTCTCTAGGCAGTACTTC. It specifies CASSPGGTGLSRQYF.

This clonotype showed up many times. This chain uses TRBV28 with TRBJ2-5; D is perhaps TRBD2 (6 bases). V was trimmed by 2 bases and J by 1 base, leaving 8 bases between them. This CDR3 is 14 amino acids long. The germline CDR1 and CDR2 sequences are MDHEN and SYDVKM. CDR3 DNA sequence: TGTGCCAGCAGTTTAGGAGGGTTCCAAGAGACCCAGTACTTC. This encodes CASSLGGFQETQYF.

About this clonotype itself: This may be a read error: a much more frequent sequence differs by one nucleotide. The chain combines TRBV28 with TRBJ2-2; D may be TRBD2 (5 bases). Per the germline V gene, CDR1 is MDHEN and CDR2 is SYDVKM. This CDR3 comprises 14 residues. V was trimmed by 8 bases and J by 7 bases, leaving 17 bases between them. CDR3 nucleotides: TGTGCCAGCTGGGGTACAGCGGAGAACGGGGAGCTGTTTTTT. This codes for CASWGTAENGELFF.

The rearrangement links TRBV6-1 to TRBJ1-1; tentative D call: TRBD1 (6 bases). The germline gives CDR1 MNHNS, CDR2 SASEGT. Trimming removed 5 bases at V and 5 bases at J, with 15 bases between. CDR3 size: 14 residues. The CDR3 here is CASSLGGAGTEAFF. The CDR3 DNA reads TGTGCCAGCAGTTTAGGGGGGGCTGGTACTGAAGCTTTCTTT.